This T cell receptor beta chain was observed in a study of cytomegalovirus exposure and HLA in healthy donors (dated by TCRdb to about 2017). Turning to the overall study: According to an earlier analysis of a few hundred of the donors, some 180 million T cells yielded 117 million unique TCR beta sequences and approximately 280 Gb of sequence data. Approximately 300 gigabases of sequencing data and around 80 million unique TCR sequences made up an early release that covered 500 to 650 HLA-typed donors. Of the 398 genotyped donors, approximately 83% fell in the genetic ancestry cluster associated with self-reported Caucasian donors. The study aimed to test whether cataloging public T cell receptors could reveal signatures of past pathogen exposure. The T cell repertoires of around 670 subjects were profiled by immunosequencing and related to cytomegalovirus serostatus. Along with the approximately 620-subject first cohort, a separate validation cohort of roughly 110 different subjects was used. High-throughput TCR immunosequencing, statistical association of individual TCRs with disease status, and machine learning were combined to predict cytomegalovirus infection status. To study patterns of TCR occurrence, a later analysis re-analyzed previously published TCR beta repertoires from around 670 donors and added high-resolution HLA genotyping. The later analysis used no new phenotypic data to find candidate immune exposures, relying instead on TCR beta sequences and their occurrence across donors. To decide whether each TCR beta V gene segment behaved as functional or pseudogenic, an earlier analysis of fewer than 750 of the donors relied on high-throughput TCR beta sequencing. Donor age, sex, ethnicity and CMV serostatus were compiled alongside the repertoire data. A later genetic analysis took genome-wide SNP genotypes for about 55% of the roughly 700 donors and used that subset as a discovery cohort. All discovery cohort repertoires had been generated on a single sequencing platform. HLA typing included class I and class II loci at four-digit resolution. The number of donors typed differed by locus, with roughly 620-630 for A, B, C, DRB1 and DQB1, approximately 500 for DQA1, about 610 for DPA1, and around 460 for DPB1. Five DR-DQ haplotypes were handled as single units for association and clustering, since linkage in the cohort was strong. Across 300 to 500 genotyped donors of the cohort, an average of about 240,000 unique TCR beta nucleotide sequences per donor were sequenced, and approximately 17% of those sequences were non-productive. On the study overall, not on this receptor specifically: Assigning TCR associations to individual alleles was difficult when HLA alleles, especially DR and DQ, strongly co-occurred. Broadly in line with IMGT annotations, most TCR beta V segments showed up in productive rearrangements about 87% or about 30% of the time in an earlier analysis of several hundred of the donors. Linkage disequilibrium might explain the correlated functional status among segregating V segments, but an unknown experimental factor could not be ruled out. Across donors, most TCR sequences were observed very rarely, whereas some public TCRs were present in many individuals. A further reported finding was that TCR beta sequences accurately predicted the HLA-A and HLA-B alleles for most subjects in the first cohort. The 87-base-pair reads could not distinguish some IMGT-functional V segments, including TRBV6-2 and TRBV6-3, so those segments were excluded. Compared with equally common non-associated chains, HLA-associated TCR beta chains in a later analysis were more clonally expanded and had lower generation probabilities. A later analysis reported that several top co-occurrence clusters appeared linked to parvovirus B19, influenza, CMV and Epstein-Barr virus. This cohort had only TCR beta chains sequenced, and the lack of alpha or paired-chain data limited which features could be detected. The study gave a list of about 150 TCR beta chains associated with cytomegalovirus. In a later genetic analysis, a missense DCLRE1C variant was associated with V-gene and J-gene trimming of TCR beta chains, and the association was replicated in an independent cohort. In both the original and validation cohorts, the classifier was reported to diagnose cytomegalovirus status with high specificity and sensitivity. Sequencing depth was assumed to be roughly uniform across donors in the presence/absence analyses, though that assumption may not hold. Because some donors lacked HLA typing at each locus, the association tests relied only on the typed subset. According to a later genetic analysis, donors in an Asian-associated ancestry cluster had fewer N-insertions in productive TCRs than the roughly 670-donor mean. In a later analysis, more than 15,000 TCR beta sequences were associated with specific HLA alleles at a false discovery rate of 0.05. In a later analysis, TCR association rates were found to vary across HLA loci, with the most associated TCRs seen for DRB1 alleles and the fewest for HLA-C alleles. Most CMV-associated TCR beta chains appeared to be HLA-restricted in a later analysis, and the HLA associations seemed to be driven largely by CMV exposure. A cluster of highly shared sequence variants was judged likely to represent a technical artifact of the sequencing pipeline. The only immune exposure information available for the cohort was CMV serostatus. The authors suggested that the approach could potentially be generalized to other disease states and immunological phenotypes. In vitro tests confirmed that a few of the cytomegalovirus-associated TCR beta chains recognize cytomegalovirus antigens. Because counts were too low, more than 15 rarely observed V segments, including chromosome 9 orphons, were left out of the earlier analysis of some 600 of the donors.

To prepare the library, the immunoSEQ multiplex PCR assay was applied. The multiplex PCR relied on a mix of 60 forward primers for TCR Vbeta segments and 13 reverse primers for TCR Jbeta segments. A multiplex PCR assay on genomic DNA amplified the CDR3 region of rearranged TCR beta genes. The amplified TCR beta libraries were sequenced on the Illumina HiSeq System as 87-base-pair reads. On the authors' methods: A later analysis tallied 75 million to 85 million unique TCR beta chains across the roughly 610 repertoires, and around 10 million of those chains were shared by two or more donors. Raw reads were error-corrected and collapsed into unique sequences with a nearest-neighbor algorithm that merged closely related sequences to remove PCR and sequencing errors. V, D and J gene segments were assigned by aligning CDR3 sequences to IMGT reference sequences. Each retained sequence needed at least a six-nucleotide match to both a V gene segment and a J gene segment. Rearrangements were classified as productive when the CDR3 lacked stop codons and remained in frame with V and J, and all other rearrangements were classified as non-productive. Following IMGT convention, CDR3 was defined as the stretch from the second conserved V-encoded cysteine to the conserved J-encoded phenylalanine. The earlier analysis of about 530 of the donors excluded any sequence lacking an unambiguous match to a single V gene segment. An earlier analysis of 587 of the donors called V segments functional above 56.7% productive rearrangements and segregating when the between-donor standard deviation exceeded 5%. A statistical classification framework was built for diagnosing cytomegalovirus status from the catalog of TCR beta chain sequences. A later analysis assigned V and J genes by comparing TCR nucleotide sequences with IMGT/GENE-DB human TR gene sequences. The TCRdist pipeline was used in a later analysis to assign CDR3 sequences and most-parsimonious VDJ recombination scenarios. A later analysis defined each TCR beta chain by its CDR3 amino acid sequence plus V-gene family, and excluded reads lacking a unique V-gene family. A later analysis removed 550 to 700 highly shared, low-generation-probability nucleotide sequences to deal with suspected cross-contamination and a sequencing artifact. A later analysis calculated a clonal expansion index for each public chain from normalized within-repertoire ranks of inferred template counts. Generation probabilities in a later analysis came from a VDJ recombination model fitted to out-of-frame rearrangements, and those results were checked against IGoR. A later analysis scored TCR-TCR, TCR-HLA and TCR-CMV co-occurrence with hypergeometric tests, applying a repertoire-size bias correction to TCR pairs. To estimate false discovery rates, a later analysis permuted the HLA or CMV assignments 20 times. In a later analysis, co-occurring TCRs were grouped with DBSCAN, and TCRdist sequence similarity was added when clustering was performed within HLA-allele-positive subsets. Co-occurrence clustering excluded repertoires with fewer than 30,000 or more than 120,000 public chains, plus five with anomalous nucleotide sharing. TCRdb provides this immuneACCESS table in a form limited to in-frame rearrangements. Some clones are lacking; in checked studies, under half of them reflect an unresolved V gene, and why the rest are absent is not known. V and J calls and clone size are those listed in that table; D and trimming were worked out from the DNA. The sample table records over 100,000 clones; 60% to 85% of these occur just once. The biggest ten clones account for about 3.5% of the sample.

This clone appeared a few times. Its antigen is unknown. No qualities accompany the bases; no much larger clone lies one base away. CDR1 and CDR2, per the germline V gene, are MDHEN and SYDVKM. V is pared back by 4 bases and J by 10 bases, with 11 bases lying between the germline termini. From the cysteine up to the phenylalanine, the CDR3 has a length of 12 residues. The retained sequence is limited to the CDR3, 36 bases, with the frame set at the first base. In total, roughly 670 healthy bone marrow donors made up the cohort. At the time of sampling, all cohort members were nominally healthy, though unrecorded immune exposures were likely present. The donor tested CMV seropositive, placing the donor among the roughly 300 seropositive members of the cohort. A peripheral blood sample was provided by each donor, and peripheral blood mononuclear cells were used for TCR beta sequencing. Genomic DNA extraction from the blood cell samples was performed with the Qiagen DNeasy Blood Extraction Kit.

Recombination joined TRBV28 with TRBJ2-1; there is no confident call for the D gene. This sequence was found in a woman aged 25-40 years in good health and CMV-seropositive. The specimen was PBMCs. The DNA reads TGTGCCAGCAGTTCCCGACATACCGAGCAGTTCTTC. It is translated as CASSSRHTEQFF.